This T cell receptor (beta chain) was profiled in a study of shared clonotypes between healthy human individuals. The CDR3 loop spans 14 amino acids. In germline, CDR1 is SQVTM, CDR2 ANQGSEA. The V gene end was trimmed by 6 bases and the J gene end by 2 bases; junction bases not matched to a gene: 7. Profiling relied on immunoSEQ multiplex PCR, and the TCRdb table lists in-frame clones only, not all of them. Of approximately 2,300,000 clones in the sample, around 90% were seen once. Sequencing input: naive CD4+ T cells from PBMCs. Subset specified: CD45RA+ positively selected. V is TRBV29-1 and J is TRBJ2-7; the match to TRBD2 covers 10 bases. The source of this sequence is a man younger than 35 in good health. Some clones in this sample may be carry-over from other donors' samples. The CDR3 loop reads CSVGPLAGAYEQYF. Here the CDR3 DNA reads TGCAGCGTCGGGCCTCTAGCGGGAGCCTACGAGCAGTACTTC.